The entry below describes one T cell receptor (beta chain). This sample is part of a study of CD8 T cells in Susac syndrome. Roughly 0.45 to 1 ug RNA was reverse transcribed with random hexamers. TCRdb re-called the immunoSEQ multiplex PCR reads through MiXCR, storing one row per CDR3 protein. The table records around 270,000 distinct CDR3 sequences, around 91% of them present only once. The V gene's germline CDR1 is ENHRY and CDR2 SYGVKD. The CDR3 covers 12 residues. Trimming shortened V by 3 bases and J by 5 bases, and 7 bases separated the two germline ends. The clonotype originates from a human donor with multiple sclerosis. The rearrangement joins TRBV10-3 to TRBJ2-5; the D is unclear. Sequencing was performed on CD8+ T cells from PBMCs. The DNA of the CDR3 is TGTGCCATCAGTGACTCAGTGGAGACCCAGTACTTC. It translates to CAISDSVETQYF.